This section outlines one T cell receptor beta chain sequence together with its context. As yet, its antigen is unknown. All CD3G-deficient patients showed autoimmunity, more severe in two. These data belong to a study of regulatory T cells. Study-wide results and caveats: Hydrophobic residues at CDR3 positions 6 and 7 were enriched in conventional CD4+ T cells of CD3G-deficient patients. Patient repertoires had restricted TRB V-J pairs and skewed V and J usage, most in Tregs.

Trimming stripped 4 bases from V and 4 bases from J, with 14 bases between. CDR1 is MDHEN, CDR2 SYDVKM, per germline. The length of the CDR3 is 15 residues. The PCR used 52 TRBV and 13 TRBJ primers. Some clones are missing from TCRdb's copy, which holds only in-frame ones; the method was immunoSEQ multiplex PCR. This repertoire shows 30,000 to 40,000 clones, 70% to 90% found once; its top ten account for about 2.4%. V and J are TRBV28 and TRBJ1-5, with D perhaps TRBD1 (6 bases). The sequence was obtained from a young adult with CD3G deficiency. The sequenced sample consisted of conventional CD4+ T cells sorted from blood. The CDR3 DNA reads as TGTGCCAGCAGTTCTTGGGGGCGGAGGAATCAGCCCCAGCATTTT. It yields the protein CASSSWGRRNQPQHF.